This TCR beta chain comes out of a study of cytomegalovirus exposure and HLA in healthy donors (dated by TCRdb to about 2017). With respect to the entire study: In an earlier analysis of roughly 590 of the donors, 276 Gb of sequence data and 117 million unique TCR beta sequences from 150 million to 200 million T cells were reported. An early release that covered about 600 HLA-typed donors contained approximately 300 gigabases of sequencing data and 70 million to 100 million unique TCR sequences. The genetic ancestry cluster associated with self-reported Caucasian donors included about 84% of the roughly 360 genotyped donors. The study aimed to test whether signatures of past pathogen exposure could be identified by cataloging public T cell receptors. The study used immunosequencing to profile the T cell repertoires of several hundred subjects and linked those repertoires to cytomegalovirus serostatus. A separate validation cohort of roughly 130 different subjects was used in addition to the approximately 610-subject first cohort. High-throughput TCR immunosequencing, statistical association of individual TCRs with disease status, and machine learning were combined to predict cytomegalovirus infection status. To study patterns of TCR occurrence, a later analysis re-analyzed previously published TCR beta repertoires from hundreds of donors and added high-resolution HLA genotyping. The later analysis used no new phenotypic data to find candidate immune exposures, relying instead on TCR beta sequences and their occurrence across donors. An earlier analysis of several hundred of the donors used high-throughput TCR beta sequencing to judge whether each TCR beta V gene segment behaved as functional or pseudogenic. Alongside the repertoire data, information on donor age, sex, ethnicity and CMV serostatus was compiled. A later genetic analysis used genome-wide SNP genotypes for about 65% of the 666 donors, treating that subset as a discovery cohort. Every discovery cohort repertoire had been produced on one sequencing platform. Both class I and class II loci were covered by HLA typing, at four-digit resolution. The number of typed donors differed by locus: about 620-640 for A, B, C, DRB1 and DQB1; approximately 520 for DQA1; roughly 600 for DPA1; and approximately 450 for DPB1. Four to six DR-DQ haplotypes were handled as single units for association and clustering, since linkage in the cohort was strong. Across about 370 genotyped donors of the cohort, an average of roughly 230,000 unique TCR beta nucleotide sequences per donor were sequenced, and approximately 17% of those sequences were non-productive. Summary of the overall study and its limitations: A further reported finding was that TCR beta sequences accurately predicted the HLA-A and HLA-B alleles for most subjects in the first cohort. In a later analysis, most CMV-associated TCR beta chains were found to appear HLA-restricted, with HLA associations seemingly driven largely by CMV exposure. V-gene and J-gene trimming of TCR beta chains was associated with a missense DCLRE1C variant in a later genetic analysis, and the association was replicated in an independent cohort. Because HLA typing was missing for some donors at each locus, association tests included only the typed subset. While some public TCRs were present in many individuals, most TCR sequences turned up only very rarely across donors. In a later analysis, HLA-associated TCR beta chains showed more clonal expansion and lower generation probabilities than non-associated chains that were equally common. When HLA alleles, especially DR and DQ, strongly co-occurred, TCR associations were difficult to assign to individual alleles. The study gave a list of under 200 TCR beta chains associated with cytomegalovirus. In an earlier analysis of over 550 of the donors, most TCR beta V segments were observed in productive rearrangements about 87% or about 30% of the time, broadly matching IMGT annotations. The authors suggested that the approach could potentially be extended to other disease states and immunological phenotypes. Cytomegalovirus status was reported to be diagnosed by the classifier with high specificity and sensitivity in both the original and validation cohorts. In vitro tests confirmed that a few of the cytomegalovirus-associated TCR beta chains recognize cytomegalovirus antigens. Correlated functional status among segregating V segments might be attributable to linkage disequilibrium, but an unknown experimental factor could not be ruled out. The cohort was sequenced for TCR beta chains only, and without alpha or paired-chain data the features that could be detected were limited. A later genetic analysis reported fewer N-insertions in productive TCRs among donors in an Asian-associated ancestry cluster than the approximately 700-donor mean. In a later analysis, several top co-occurrence clusters were reported to appear linked to parvovirus B19, influenza, CMV and Epstein-Barr virus. Presence/absence analyses assumed roughly uniform sequencing depth across donors, an assumption that may not hold. A later analysis associated 15,000 to 20,000 TCR beta sequences with specific HLA alleles at a false discovery rate of 0.05. A cluster of highly shared sequence variants was judged likely to represent a technical artifact of the sequencing pipeline. The 87-base-pair reads could not distinguish some IMGT-functional V segments, including TRBV6-2 and TRBV6-3, so those segments were excluded. For the cohort, immune exposure information was limited to CMV serostatus. In a later analysis, the rate of TCR association differed among HLA loci, with DRB1 alleles having the most associated TCRs and HLA-C alleles having the fewest. Roughly 15 rarely observed V segments, including chromosome 9 orphons, were excluded from the earlier analysis of several hundred of the donors because counts were too low.

The CDR3 runs 14 amino acids, cysteine and phenylalanine included. Solely the CDR3 DNA is kept, with 42 bases framed from the first base. V and J lose 5 bases and 3 bases, and a span of 11 bases separates them. In the germline V gene, CDR1 corresponds to SGHVS and CDR2 to FNYEAQ. Library preparation employed the immunoSEQ multiplex PCR assay. A mixture of 60 forward primers for TCR Vbeta segments and 13 reverse primers for TCR Jbeta segments was used in the multiplex PCR. The CDR3 region of rearranged TCR beta genes was amplified from genomic DNA by a multiplex PCR assay. The amplified TCR beta libraries were sequenced on the Illumina HiSeq System as 87-base-pair reads. The published analysis was carried out like this. In a later analysis, around 80 million unique TCR beta chains were counted across the approximately 620 repertoires, and roughly 10 million of these chains were shared by at least two donors. To remove PCR and sequencing errors, raw reads were error-corrected and collapsed into unique sequences using a nearest-neighbor algorithm that merged closely related sequences. Alignment of CDR3 sequences to IMGT reference sequences was used to assign V, D and J gene segments. For a sequence to be retained, a match of at least six nucleotides to both a V gene segment and a J gene segment was required. Rearrangements were called productive when the CDR3 lacked stop codons and stayed in frame with V and J; all others were non-productive. CDR3 was defined according to IMGT convention as the region running from the second conserved V-encoded cysteine to the conserved J-encoded phenylalanine. The earlier analysis of approximately 500 of the donors excluded sequences that lacked an unambiguous match to a single V gene segment. An earlier analysis of 450 to 650 of the donors called V segments functional above 56.7% productive rearrangements and segregating when the between-donor standard deviation exceeded 5%. A statistical classification framework was built for diagnosing cytomegalovirus status from the catalog of TCR beta chain sequences. V and J gene assignment, in a later analysis, came from comparing TCR nucleotide sequences with IMGT/GENE-DB human TR gene sequences. Using the TCRdist pipeline, a later analysis assigned CDR3 sequences along with most-parsimonious VDJ recombination scenarios. A later analysis defined each TCR beta chain by its CDR3 amino acid sequence plus V-gene family, and excluded reads lacking a unique V-gene family. As a way to deal with suspected cross-contamination and a sequencing artifact, a later analysis dropped roughly 620 nucleotide sequences that were highly shared and had low generation probability. In a later analysis, a clonal expansion index for each public chain was calculated from normalized within-repertoire ranks of inferred template counts. In a later analysis, generation probabilities were computed using a VDJ recombination model fitted to out-of-frame rearrangements, and the results were checked against IGoR. A later analysis scored TCR-TCR, TCR-HLA and TCR-CMV co-occurrence with hypergeometric tests, applying a repertoire-size bias correction to TCR pairs. False discovery rates were estimated in a later analysis by permuting HLA or CMV assignments 20 times. In a later analysis, co-occurring TCRs were grouped using DBSCAN, with TCRdist sequence similarity added in when clustering inside HLA-allele-positive subsets. Co-occurrence clustering excluded repertoires with fewer than 30,000 or more than 120,000 public chains, plus five with anomalous nucleotide sharing. In TCRdb, the immuneACCESS table is reduced to in-frame sequences with V and J assigned. These tables do not hold every clone; where another copy was compared, an unresolved V gene accounts for under half, and the others remain unexplained. That table gives V, J and clone size, and the DNA gave D and trimming. The table for this sample lists 150,000 to 170,000 clones; 60% to 75% of them were counted only once. The top ten constitute about 2.7% of the sample.

The cohort was made up of approximately 670 healthy bone marrow donors. At the time of sampling, every cohort member was nominally healthy, though immune exposures that went unrecorded were likely present. The donor tested CMV seronegative, placing the donor among the 350 to 400 seronegative members of the cohort. A peripheral blood sample was provided by each donor, and peripheral blood mononuclear cells were used for TCR beta sequencing. The Qiagen DNeasy Blood Extraction Kit was used to extract genomic DNA from the blood cell samples. Comment on this clone: Its antigen is not yet known. No quality values exist for individual bases; no much larger clone is one base distant.

The chain is assembled from TRBV7-6 and TRBJ1-5; no D segment can be confidently identified. The sequence was obtained from a man aged 18-30 years in good health and CMV-seronegative. Source material: PBMCs. The DNA sequence is TGTGCCAGCAGCCTCCCGGGTCCCAATCAGCCCCAGCATTTT. Its translation reads: CASSLPGPNQPQHF.